A single sample gave rise to the 4 T cell receptor beta chains below, sequenced in a study of T cells in Graves' hyperthyroidism and ophthalmopathy. Using RNA transcripts as the source, TCR beta CDR3 regions were amplified. TCR CDR3 underwent first-round RT-PCR with the HTBI primer set. TCRdb analysed the multiplex PCR reads with MiXCR anew, one entry per CDR3 protein. Seen here are approximately 420,000 distinct CDR3 sequences, roughly 13% observed once, and the top ten hold 4% to 6.5%. The specimen was blood. The origin of the receptors is a woman aged 18-30 years with Graves' hyperthyroidism.

This clonotype has a count of ten or more. V usage is TRBV28 and J usage is TRBJ2-1; D is unclear. The CDR3 extends over 11 amino acids. CDR1 and CDR2 (germline): MDHEN, SYDVKM. The V end lost 6 bases, the J end lost 5 bases, and 5 bases lay between the germline ends. CDR3 bases: TGTGCCAGCAGGACGGACAATGAGCAGTTCTTC. Translating it yields CASRTDNEQFF.

V is TRBV14 and J is TRBJ2-1, with D perhaps assigned TRBD1 or TRBD2 (5 bases each). The V end lost 0 bases, the J end lost 14 bases, and 11 bases lay between the germline ends. The germline V gene encodes CDR1 SGHDN and CDR2 FVKESK. This CDR3 region has 12 residues. The CDR3 DNA reads as TGTGCCAGCAGCCAAGACGGGGCGTTGAAGTTCTTC. This translates into CASSQDGALKFF.

This clonotype occurred many times. V and J are TRBV28 and TRBJ2-5; TRBD2 agrees at 8 bases. Germline V lookup: CDR1 MDHEN, CDR2 SYDVKM. The CDR3 has 15 amino acids. The ends lost 2 bases at V and 4 bases at J; junction bases unmatched: 6. The CDR3 coding sequence is TGTGCCAGCAGTTTAGATGTCGGGGGGGGAGAGACCCAGTACTTC. As protein: CASSLDVGGGETQYF. Variable domain in full (rest from reference TRBV28 and TRBJ2-5): DVKVTQSSRYLVKRTGEKVFLECVQDMDHENMFWYRQDPGLGLRLIYFSYDVKMKEKGDIPEGYSVSREKKERFSLILESASTNQTSMYLCASSLDVGGGETQYFGPGTRLLVL.

This clonotype was seen repeatedly, ten times or more. The chain combines TRBV3-1 with TRBJ1-1; D unresolved. Germline CDR1 and CDR2: LGHDT and YNNKEL (reference sequence). V lost 0 bases to trimming and J lost 4 bases, with 6 bases between them. The CDR3 contains 13 residues. Here the CDR3 reads CASSQDLATEAFF. The CDR3 DNA is TGTGCCAGCAGCCAAGATCTTGCCACTGAAGCTTTCTTT.